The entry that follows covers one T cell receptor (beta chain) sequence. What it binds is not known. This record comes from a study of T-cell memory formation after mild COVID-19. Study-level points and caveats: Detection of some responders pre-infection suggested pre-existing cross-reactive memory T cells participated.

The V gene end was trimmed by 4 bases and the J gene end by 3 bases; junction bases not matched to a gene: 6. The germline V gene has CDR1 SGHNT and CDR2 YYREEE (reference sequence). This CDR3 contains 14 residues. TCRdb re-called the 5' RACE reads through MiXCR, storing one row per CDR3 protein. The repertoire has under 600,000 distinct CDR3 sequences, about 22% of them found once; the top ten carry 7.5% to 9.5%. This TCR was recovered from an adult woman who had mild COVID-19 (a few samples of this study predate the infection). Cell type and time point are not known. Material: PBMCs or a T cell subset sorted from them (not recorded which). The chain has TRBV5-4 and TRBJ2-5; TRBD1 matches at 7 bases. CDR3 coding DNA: TGTGCCAGCAGCATCGGGACAGAAAAAGAGACCCAGTACTTC. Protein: CASSIGTEKETQYF.